This T cell receptor (beta chain) was observed in a study of T-cell memory formation after mild COVID-19. A remark on this clonotype: What it binds is unknown.

TCRdb re-called the 5' RACE reads through MiXCR, storing one row per CDR3 protein. The profile shows 350,000 to 450,000 distinct CDR3 sequences, approximately 20% of them singletons. The CDR3 totals 14 residues. The germline gives CDR1 SEHNR, CDR2 FQNEAQ (reference sequence). The V and J ends lost 0 bases and 3 bases respectively, with 9 bases between them. Study-level results: CD4+ bias marked clones expanding day 15 to 37, unlike balanced contracting clones.

Sequenced sample: PBMCs or a T cell subset sorted from them (not recorded which). The chain combines TRBV7-9 with TRBJ2-7; D assignment may be TRBD1 or TRBD2 (5 bases each). The origin of this receptor is an adult woman who had mild COVID-19 (a few samples of this study predate the infection). Cell type and time point are not known. CDR3 DNA: TGTGCCAGCAGCTTAGCGGGACCCCACTACGAGCAGTACTTC. Protein sequence: CASSLAGPHYEQYF.